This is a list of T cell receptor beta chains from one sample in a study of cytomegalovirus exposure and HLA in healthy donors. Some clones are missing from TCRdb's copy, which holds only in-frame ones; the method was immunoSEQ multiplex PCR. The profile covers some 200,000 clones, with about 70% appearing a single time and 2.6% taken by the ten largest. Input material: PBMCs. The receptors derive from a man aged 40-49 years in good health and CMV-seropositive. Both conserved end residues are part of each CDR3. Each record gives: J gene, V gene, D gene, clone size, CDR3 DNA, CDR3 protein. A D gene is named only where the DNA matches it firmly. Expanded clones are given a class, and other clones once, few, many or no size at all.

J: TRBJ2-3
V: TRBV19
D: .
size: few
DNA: TGTGCCAGTAGTCGAGGGCAGTCGCCCGATACGCAGTATTTT
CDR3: CASSRGQSPDTQYF

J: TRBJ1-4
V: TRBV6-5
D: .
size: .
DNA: TGTGCCAGCAGTTACTCCGGAGGAGCAACTAATGAAAAACTGTTTTTT
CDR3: CASSYSGGATNEKLFF

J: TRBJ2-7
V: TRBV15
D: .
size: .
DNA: TGTGCCACCAGCAGAGATCTCAGTTGGCAGGACAGCTCCTACGAGCAGTACTTC
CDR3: CATSRDLSWQDSSYEQYF

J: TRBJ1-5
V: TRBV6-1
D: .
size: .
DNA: TGTGCCAGCAGTGAATCTCAGGGCTACAATCAGCCCCAGCATTTT
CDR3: CASSESQGYNQPQHF

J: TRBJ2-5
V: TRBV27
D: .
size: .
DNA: TGTGCCAGCAGTTTATCTTTCGCGCGGGCGACCCGAGGGACCCAGTACTTC
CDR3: CASSLSFARATRGTQYF

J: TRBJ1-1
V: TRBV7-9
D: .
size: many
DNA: TGTGCCAGCAGCCCTAACCGGGACACTGAAGCTTTCTTT
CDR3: CASSPNRDTEAFF

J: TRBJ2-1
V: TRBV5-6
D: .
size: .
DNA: TGTGCCAGCAGCGGAGGGGAGCAGTTCTTC
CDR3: CASSGGEQFF

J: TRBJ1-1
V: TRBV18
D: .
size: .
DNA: TGTGCCAGCTCGCGCTCCGATCCGTTCGGGGCTTTCTTT
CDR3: CASSRSDPFGAFF

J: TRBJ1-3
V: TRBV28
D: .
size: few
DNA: TGTGCCAGCAGCCCCACAGGGAAGGGGAACACCATATATTTT
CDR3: CASSPTGKGNTIYF

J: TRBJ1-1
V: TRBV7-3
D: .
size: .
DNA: TGTGCCAGCAGCTCGGGACAGAACACTGAAGCTTTCTTT
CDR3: CASSSGQNTEAFF

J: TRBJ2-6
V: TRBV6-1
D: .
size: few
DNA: TGTGCCAGCAGTGACCAGGGTCTGATTTCTGGGGCCAACGTCCTGACTTTC
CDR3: CASSDQGLISGANVLTF

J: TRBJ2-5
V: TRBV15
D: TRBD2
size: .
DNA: TGTGCCACCAGCAGAGCGGGGGGGGAGACCCAGTACTTC
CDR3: CATSRAGGETQYF

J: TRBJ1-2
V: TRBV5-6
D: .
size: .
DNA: TGTGCCAGCAGCTTGGAAGCAGGGTGGGACTATGGCTACACCTTC
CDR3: CASSLEAGWDYGYTF

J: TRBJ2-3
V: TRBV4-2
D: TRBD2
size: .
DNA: TGTGCCAGCAGCCAAGAGCCGGGGGGGGGCACAGATACGCAGTATTTT
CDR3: CASSQEPGGGTDTQYF

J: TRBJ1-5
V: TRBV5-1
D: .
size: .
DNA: TGCGCCAGCGCCCTAGGGGGGGGAGGGAGCAATCAGCCCCAGCATTTT
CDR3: CASALGGGGSNQPQHF

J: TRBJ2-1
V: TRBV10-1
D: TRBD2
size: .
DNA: TGCGCCAGCAGTGAGTCTGCGGGGGGCCGAAATGAGCAGTTCTTC
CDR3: CASSESAGGRNEQFF

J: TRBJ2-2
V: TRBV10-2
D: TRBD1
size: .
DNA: TGCGCCAGCAGTGAGTACCTACGGACAGGGGGCTCCAGGGAGCTGTTTTTT
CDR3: CASSEYLRTGGSRELFF

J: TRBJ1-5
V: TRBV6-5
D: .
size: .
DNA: TGTGCCAGCCGGCGGCGTTATAGCAATCAGCCCCAGCATTTT
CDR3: CASRRRYSNQPQHF

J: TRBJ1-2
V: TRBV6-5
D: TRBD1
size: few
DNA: TGTGCCAGCAGTGAACAGGGGATTGGCTATGGCTACACCTTC
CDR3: CASSEQGIGYGYTF

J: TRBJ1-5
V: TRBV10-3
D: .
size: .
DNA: TGTGCCATCAGTGAGTACGGTGGGGGAGGTCAGCCCCAGCATTTT
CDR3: CAISEYGGGGQPQHF

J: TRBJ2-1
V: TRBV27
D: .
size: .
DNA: TGTGCCAGCAGTTTAAGTGGGGCAGGTGAGCAGTTCTTC
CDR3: CASSLSGAGEQFF

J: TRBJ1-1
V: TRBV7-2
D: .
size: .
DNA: TGTGCCAGCAGCTCCCCTTTTAGTCAGGGTGAAGCTTTCTTT
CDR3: CASSSPFSQGEAFF

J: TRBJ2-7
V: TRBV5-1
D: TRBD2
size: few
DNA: TGCGCCAGCAGCTTGGGGTTCGGGACTAAATACTACGAGCAGTACTTC
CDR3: CASSLGFGTKYYEQYF

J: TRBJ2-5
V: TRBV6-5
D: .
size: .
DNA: TGTGCCAGCAGTTACCCTGGGACTGAAGGGACCCAGTACTTC
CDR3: CASSYPGTEGTQYF

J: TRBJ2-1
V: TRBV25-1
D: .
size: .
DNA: TGTGCCAGCAGTGAATATAGCGGCTACAATGAGCAGTTCTTC
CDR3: CASSEYSGYNEQFF

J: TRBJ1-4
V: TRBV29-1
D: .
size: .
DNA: TGCAGCGTGTTCAGGGAAGCTAATGAAAAACTGTTTTTT
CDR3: CSVFREANEKLFF